This TCR beta chain is drawn from a study of blood T cell repertoires in COVID-19. Overall study: COVID-19 samples, acute and convalescent, were from the United States, Italy and Spain.

Assay used: immunoSEQ multiplex PCR; TCRdb lists only in-frame clones, some missing. The sample has fewer than 300,000 clones, 70% to 90% seen once. Trimming removed 7 bases at V and 8 bases at J, with 18 bases between. This CDR3 comprises 13 residues. The germline CDR1 and CDR2 sequences are SGHDT and YYEEEE. The receptor was isolated from a woman in her 30s with COVID-19, enrolled during active disease. Sample: peripheral blood. The chain links TRBV5-6 to TRBJ1-2; D unresolved. The DNA of the CDR3 is TGTGCCAGCGAACCCATTCGAGGTTCCGGCTACACCTTC. Protein product: CASEPIRGSGYTF.